The 11 T cell receptor beta chains below were found in one sample sequenced in a study of blood T cell repertoires in COVID-19. Using immunoSEQ multiplex PCR, the repertoire was profiled, and TCRdb retains in-frame clones only, with some absent. Of about 180,000 clones in the sample, roughly 86% were seen once. The sample taken for sequencing was peripheral blood. These receptors all stem from a woman aged 30 to 39 with active or convalescent COVID-19.

This clone was recorded a few times. For the CDR3, the DNA is TGTGCCAGCAGTGACTCGGAGGGGCCAGATACGCAGTATTTT. Protein sequence: CASSDSEGPDTQYF. The V and J genes are TRBV6-4 and TRBJ2-3; D might be TRBD2 (6 bases). There are 14 residues in the CDR3. V lost 0 bases to trimming and J lost 4 bases, with 8 bases between them. CDR1 and CDR2 from the germline V gene are MRHNA and SNTAGT.

This clone has only one observation. The rearrangement joins TRBV19 to TRBJ2-7; 15 bases match TRBD2. V lost 4 bases, J lost 1 base, and 8 bases stayed unmatched. Looked up from germline, CDR1 is LNHDA and CDR2 is SQIVND (reference sequence). The CDR3 runs 18 residues. The CDR3 here is CASSTGTSGRSKSYEQYF. The CDR3 DNA follows: TGTGCCAGTAGTACAGGGACTAGCGGGAGGAGTAAATCCTACGAGCAGTACTTC.

V is TRBV18 and J is TRBJ1-1, with D tentatively TRBD1 (6 bases). CDR3 length: 15 amino acids. V gave up 3 bases and J gave up 0 bases, with 11 bases separating them. CDR1 is KGHSH, CDR2 LQKENI, per germline. CDR3 amino acids: CASSPGRGLNTEAFF. The CDR3 DNA reads as TGTGCCAGCTCACCGGGCAGGGGCTTGAACACTGAAGCTTTCTTT.

This chain links TRBV4-1 with TRBJ2-2, with TRBD2 matching 12 bases. Trimming removed 4 bases from V and 0 bases from J; junction bases left unmatched: 12. The V gene's germline CDR1 is MGHRA and CDR2 YSYEKL. This CDR3 comprises 20 residues. In nucleotides, the CDR3 is TGCGCCAGCAGCCCAACCCCTCTCTCTAGCGGGGGGGCGAACACCGGGGAGCTGTTTTTT. Translation gives CASSPTPLSSGGANTGELFF.

The chain employs TRBV3-1 (or the pseudogene TRBV3-2) and TRBJ1-1; 7 bases match TRBD1. Germline values: CDR1 LGHDT, CDR2 YNNKEL (reference sequence). Trimming cost V 3 bases and J 1 base; bases outside gene matches: 5. The CDR3 covers 15 residues. The CDR3 spells CASSHRQGTNTEAFF. The DNA for the CDR3 is TGTGCCAGCAGCCACCGACAGGGTACGAACACTGAAGCTTTCTTT.

The rearrangement joins TRBV7-9 to TRBJ2-7; no clear D gene. The V end lost 1 base, the J end lost 5 bases, and 12 bases lay between the germline ends. Per the germline V gene, CDR1 is SEHNR and CDR2 is FQNEAQ (reference sequence). CDR3 length: 14 amino acids. The CDR3 nucleotides read TGTGCCAGCAGCTTAGTGAGTGGCGGCGACGAGCAGTACTTC. This translates into CASSLVSGGDEQYF.

The rearrangement uses TRBV5-6 and TRBJ2-7, with 8 bases that match TRBD2. The trim removed 4 bases at V and 5 bases at J, leaving 8 bases unmatched. Germline V gives CDR1 SGHDT, CDR2 YYEEEE. There are 14 residues in the CDR3. The CDR3 DNA is TGTGCCAGCAGCCTGGTTGGGACTAGGGACGAGCAGTACTTC. Translated, it gives CASSLVGTRDEQYF.

This clone was recorded once. The chain is built from TRBV4-1 and TRBJ1-2; a weak D match, TRBD1 (6 bases). The CDR3 consists of 16 residues. V was pared by 1 base and J by 5 bases, with 17 bases between. The germline V gene encodes CDR1 MGHRA and CDR2 YSYEKL. Here the CDR3 DNA reads TGCGCCAGCAGCCAAGTTATCCAGGGGTATAATTATGGCTACACCTTC. Its protein product is CASSQVIQGYNYGYTF.

V gene TRBV10-1 combines with J gene TRBJ1-6; D is unresolved. The germline V and J ends were trimmed by 5 bases and 4 bases, with 9 bases remaining between them. This CDR3 contains 14 residues. From germline, CDR1 is WNHNN and CDR2 SYGVQD (reference sequence). In DNA form, the CDR3 reads TGCGCCAGCAGTCGGGGTGGATATAATTCACCCCTCCACTTT. Its translation: CASSRGGYNSPLHF.

The V call is TRBV6-5, the J call TRBJ1-6; D gene unclear. Deletions cut 6 bases from V and 7 bases from J, with 13 bases between. Germline-derived CDR1 and CDR2 are MNHEY and SVGAGI. This CDR3 spans 14 amino acids. The CDR3 bases are TGTGCCAGCAGCGACGACGGGGTCAATTCACCCCTCCACTTT. It codes for CASSDDGVNSPLHF.

This clone was seen just once. This chain links TRBV28 with TRBJ1-1, with a tentative D call TRBD1 (6 bases). CDR3 length equals 14 residues. V lost 2 bases and J 3 bases, leaving 10 bases between the germline ends. CDR1 is MDHEN, CDR2 SYDVKM, per germline. The DNA for the CDR3 is TGTGCCAGCAGTTTAGGGACACTTCACACTGAAGCTTTCTTT. Translated, it gives CASSLGTLHTEAFF.